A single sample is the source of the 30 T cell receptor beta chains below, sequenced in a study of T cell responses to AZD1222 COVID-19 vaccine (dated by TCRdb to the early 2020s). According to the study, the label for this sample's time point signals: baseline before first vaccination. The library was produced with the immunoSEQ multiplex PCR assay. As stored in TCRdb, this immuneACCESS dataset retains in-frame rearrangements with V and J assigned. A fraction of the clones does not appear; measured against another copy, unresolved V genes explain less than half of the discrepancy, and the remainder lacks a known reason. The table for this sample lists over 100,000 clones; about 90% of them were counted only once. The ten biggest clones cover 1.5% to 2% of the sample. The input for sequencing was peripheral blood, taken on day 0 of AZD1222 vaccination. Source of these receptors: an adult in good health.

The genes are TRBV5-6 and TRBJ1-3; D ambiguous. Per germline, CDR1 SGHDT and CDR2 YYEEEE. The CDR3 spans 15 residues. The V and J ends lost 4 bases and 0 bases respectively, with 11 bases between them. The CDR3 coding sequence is TGTGCCAGCAGCCCTGGACGGAGCTCTGGAAACACCATATATTTT. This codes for CASSPGRSSGNTIYF.

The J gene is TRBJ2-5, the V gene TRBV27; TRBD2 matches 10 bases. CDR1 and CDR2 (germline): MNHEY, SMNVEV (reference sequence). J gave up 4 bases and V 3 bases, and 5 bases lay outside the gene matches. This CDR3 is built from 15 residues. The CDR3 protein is CASSFSGRVRETQYF. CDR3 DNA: TGTGCCAGCAGTTTCAGCGGGAGGGTGCGAGAGACCCAGTACTTC.

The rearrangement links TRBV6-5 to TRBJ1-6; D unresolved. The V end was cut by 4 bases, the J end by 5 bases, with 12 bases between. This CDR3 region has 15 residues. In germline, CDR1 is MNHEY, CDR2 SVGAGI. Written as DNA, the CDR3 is TGTGCCAGCAGTTTCACCCGTACGGATAATTCACCCCTCCACTTT. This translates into CASSFTRTDNSPLHF.

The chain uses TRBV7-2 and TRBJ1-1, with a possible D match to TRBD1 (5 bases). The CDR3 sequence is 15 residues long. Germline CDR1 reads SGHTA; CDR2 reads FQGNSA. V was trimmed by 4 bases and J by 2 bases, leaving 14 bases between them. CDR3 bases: TGTGCCAGCAGCTCCTTAGGGGCCTTTAACACTGAAGCTTTCTTT. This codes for CASSSLGAFNTEAFF.

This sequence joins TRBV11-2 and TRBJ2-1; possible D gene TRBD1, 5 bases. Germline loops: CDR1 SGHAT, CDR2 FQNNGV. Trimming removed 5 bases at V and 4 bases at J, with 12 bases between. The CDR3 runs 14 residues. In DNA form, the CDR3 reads TGTGCCAGCAGCCTGACAGTCCTATACAATGAGCAGTTCTTC. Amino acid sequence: CASSLTVLYNEQFF.

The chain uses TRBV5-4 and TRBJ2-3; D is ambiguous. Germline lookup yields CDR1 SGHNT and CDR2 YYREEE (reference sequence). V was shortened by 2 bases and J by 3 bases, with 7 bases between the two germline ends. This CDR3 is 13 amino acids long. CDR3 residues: CASSFFGTDTQYF. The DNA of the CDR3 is TGTGCCAGCAGCTTTTTTGGGACAGATACGCAGTATTTT.

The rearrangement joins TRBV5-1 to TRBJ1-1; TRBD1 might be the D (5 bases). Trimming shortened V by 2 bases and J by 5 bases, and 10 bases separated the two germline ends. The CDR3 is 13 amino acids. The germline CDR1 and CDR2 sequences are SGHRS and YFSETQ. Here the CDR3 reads CASSFFRETEAFF. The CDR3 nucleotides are TGCGCCAGCAGCTTCTTCAGGGAGACTGAAGCTTTCTTT.

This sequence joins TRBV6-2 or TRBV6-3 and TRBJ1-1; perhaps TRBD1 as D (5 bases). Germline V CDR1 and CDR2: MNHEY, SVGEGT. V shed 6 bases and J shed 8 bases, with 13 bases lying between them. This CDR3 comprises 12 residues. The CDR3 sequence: CASSTRQREAFF. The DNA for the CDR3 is TGTGCCAGCAGCACCAGACAGAGGGAAGCTTTCTTT.

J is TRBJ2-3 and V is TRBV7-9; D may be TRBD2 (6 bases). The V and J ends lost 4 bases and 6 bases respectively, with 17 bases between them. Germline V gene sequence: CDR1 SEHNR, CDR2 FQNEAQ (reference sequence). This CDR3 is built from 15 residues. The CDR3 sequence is CASSYRLGMADTQYF. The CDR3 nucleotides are TGTGCCAGCAGCTACAGACTAGGGATGGCGGATACGCAGTATTTT.

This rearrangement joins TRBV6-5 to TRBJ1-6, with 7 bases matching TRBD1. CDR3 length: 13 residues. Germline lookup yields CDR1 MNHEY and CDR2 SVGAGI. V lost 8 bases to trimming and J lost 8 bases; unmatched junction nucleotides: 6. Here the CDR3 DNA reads TGTGCCAGCGGACAGGCCAGGGATTCACCCCTCCACTTT. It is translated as CASGQARDSPLHF.

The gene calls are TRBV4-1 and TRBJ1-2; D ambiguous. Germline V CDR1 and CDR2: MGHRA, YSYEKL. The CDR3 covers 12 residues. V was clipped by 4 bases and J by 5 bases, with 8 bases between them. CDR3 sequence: CASSPIKYGYTF. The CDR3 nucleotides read TGCGCCAGCAGCCCCATTAAGTATGGCTACACCTTC.

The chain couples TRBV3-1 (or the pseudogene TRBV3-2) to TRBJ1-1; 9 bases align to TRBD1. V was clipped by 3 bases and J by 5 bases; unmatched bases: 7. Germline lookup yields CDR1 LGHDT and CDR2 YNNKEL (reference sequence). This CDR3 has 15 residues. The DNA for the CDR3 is TGTGCCAGCAGCCACTCGGACAGGGGAGTTACTGAAGCTTTCTTT. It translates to CASSHSDRGVTEAFF.

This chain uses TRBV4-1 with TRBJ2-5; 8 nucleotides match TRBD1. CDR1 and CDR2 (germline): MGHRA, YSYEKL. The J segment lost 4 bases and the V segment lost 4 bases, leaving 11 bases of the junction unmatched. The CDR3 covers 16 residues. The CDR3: CASSLRLTGVLETQYF. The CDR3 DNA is TGCGCCAGCAGCCTCAGACTGACAGGGGTGCTAGAGACCCAGTACTTC.

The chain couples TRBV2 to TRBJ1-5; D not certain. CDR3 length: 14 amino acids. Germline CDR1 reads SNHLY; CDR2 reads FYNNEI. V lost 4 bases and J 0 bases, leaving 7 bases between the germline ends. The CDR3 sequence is CASSGSISNQPQHF. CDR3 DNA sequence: TGTGCCAGCAGTGGGTCAATTAGCAATCAGCCCCAGCATTTT. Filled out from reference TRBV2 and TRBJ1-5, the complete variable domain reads EPEVTQTPSHQVTQMGQEVILRCVPISNHLYFYWYRQILGQKVEFLVSFYNNEISEKSEIFDDQFSVERPDGSNFTLKIRSTKLEDSAMYFCASSGSISNQPQHFGDGTRLSIL.

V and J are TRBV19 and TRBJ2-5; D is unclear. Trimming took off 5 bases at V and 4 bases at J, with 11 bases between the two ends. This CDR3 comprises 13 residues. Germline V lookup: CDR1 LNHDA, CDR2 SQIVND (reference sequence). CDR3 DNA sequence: TGTGCCAGTAGTGCCCAGCGCGGAGAGACCCAGTACTTC. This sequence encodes CASSAQRGETQYF.

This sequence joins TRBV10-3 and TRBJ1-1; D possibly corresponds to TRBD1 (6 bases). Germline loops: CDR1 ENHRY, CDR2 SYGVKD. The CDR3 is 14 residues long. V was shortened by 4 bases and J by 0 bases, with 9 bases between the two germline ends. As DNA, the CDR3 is TGTGCCATCAGTGCAGGGGAAATGAACACTGAAGCTTTCTTT. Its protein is CAISAGEMNTEAFF.

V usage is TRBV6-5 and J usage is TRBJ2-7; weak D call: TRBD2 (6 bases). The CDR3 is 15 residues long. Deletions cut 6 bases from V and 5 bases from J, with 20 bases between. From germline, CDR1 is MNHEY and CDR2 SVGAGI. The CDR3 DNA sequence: TGTGCCAGCAGCCCCTTCGGGAGCGGTCGAAACGAGCAGTACTTC. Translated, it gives CASSPFGSGRNEQYF.

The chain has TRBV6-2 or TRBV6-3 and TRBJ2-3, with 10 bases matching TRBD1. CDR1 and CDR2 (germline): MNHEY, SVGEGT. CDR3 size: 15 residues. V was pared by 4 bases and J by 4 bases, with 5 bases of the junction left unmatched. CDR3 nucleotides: TGTGCCAGCAGTTCCGGGACAGGGGTGGCAGATACGCAGTATTTT. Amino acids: CASSSGTGVADTQYF.

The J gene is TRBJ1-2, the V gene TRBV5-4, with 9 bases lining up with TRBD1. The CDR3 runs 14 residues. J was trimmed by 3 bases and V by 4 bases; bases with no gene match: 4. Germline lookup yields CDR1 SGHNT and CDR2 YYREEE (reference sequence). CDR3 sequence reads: CASSRDREDYGYTF. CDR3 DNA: TGTGCCAGCAGCCGGGACAGGGAAGACTATGGCTACACCTTC. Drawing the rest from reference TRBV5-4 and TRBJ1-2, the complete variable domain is ETGVTQSPTHLIKTRGQQVTLRCSSQSGHNTVSWYQQALGQGPQFIFQYYREEENGRGNFPPRFSGLQFPNYSSELNVNALELDDSALYLCASSRDREDYGYTFGSGTRLTVV.

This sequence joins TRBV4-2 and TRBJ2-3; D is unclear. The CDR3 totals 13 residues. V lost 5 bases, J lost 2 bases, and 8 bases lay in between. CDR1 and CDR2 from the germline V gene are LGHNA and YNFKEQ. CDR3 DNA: TGTGCCAGCAGCAGGCTTATCACAGATACGCAGTATTTT. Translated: CASSRLITDTQYF.

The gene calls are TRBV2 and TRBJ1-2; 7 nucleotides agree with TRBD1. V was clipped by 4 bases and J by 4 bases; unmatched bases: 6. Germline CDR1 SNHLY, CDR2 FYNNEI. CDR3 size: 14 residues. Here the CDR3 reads CASSGQGFIYGYTF. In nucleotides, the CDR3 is TGTGCCAGCAGTGGACAGGGTTTCATCTATGGCTACACCTTC.

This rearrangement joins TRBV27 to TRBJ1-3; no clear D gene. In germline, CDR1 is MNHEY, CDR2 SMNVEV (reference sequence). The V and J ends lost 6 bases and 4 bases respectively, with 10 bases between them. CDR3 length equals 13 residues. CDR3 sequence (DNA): TGTGCCAGCAGCCTCGCCATAGGAAACACCATATATTTT. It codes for CASSLAIGNTIYF.

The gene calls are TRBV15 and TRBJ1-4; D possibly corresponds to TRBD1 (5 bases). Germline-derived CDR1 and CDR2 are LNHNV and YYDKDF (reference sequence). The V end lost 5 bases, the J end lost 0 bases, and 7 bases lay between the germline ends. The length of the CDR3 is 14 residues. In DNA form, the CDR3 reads TGTGCCACCAGCCGCAGGGCAACTAATGAAAAACTGTTTTTT. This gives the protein CATSRRATNEKLFF. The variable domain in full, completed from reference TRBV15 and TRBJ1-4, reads DAMVIQNPRYQVTQFGKPVTLSCSQTLNHNVMYWYQQKSSQAPKLLFHYYDKDFNNEADTPDNFQSRRPNTSFCFLDIRSPGLGDTAMYLCATSRRATNEKLFFGSGTQLSVL.

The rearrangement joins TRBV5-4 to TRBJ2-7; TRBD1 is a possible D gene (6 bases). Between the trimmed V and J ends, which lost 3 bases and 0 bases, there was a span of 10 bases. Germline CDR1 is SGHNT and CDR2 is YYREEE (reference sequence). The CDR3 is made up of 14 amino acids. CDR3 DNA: TGTGCCAGCAGCTCGCAAGGGGGCTCCTACGAGCAGTACTTC. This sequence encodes CASSSQGGSYEQYF.

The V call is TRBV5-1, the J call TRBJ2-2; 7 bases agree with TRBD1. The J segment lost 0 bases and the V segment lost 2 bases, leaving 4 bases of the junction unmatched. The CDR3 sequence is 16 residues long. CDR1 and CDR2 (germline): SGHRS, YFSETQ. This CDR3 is CASSFQGTANTGELFF. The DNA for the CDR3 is TGCGCCAGCAGCTTTCAAGGGACAGCGAACACCGGGGAGCTGTTTTTT.

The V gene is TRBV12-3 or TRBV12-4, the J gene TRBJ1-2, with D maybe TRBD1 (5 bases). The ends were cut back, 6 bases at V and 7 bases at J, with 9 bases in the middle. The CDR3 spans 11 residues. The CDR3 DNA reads TGTGCCAGCAGCCCGGGGGGTGGCTACACCTTC. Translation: CASSPGGGYTF.

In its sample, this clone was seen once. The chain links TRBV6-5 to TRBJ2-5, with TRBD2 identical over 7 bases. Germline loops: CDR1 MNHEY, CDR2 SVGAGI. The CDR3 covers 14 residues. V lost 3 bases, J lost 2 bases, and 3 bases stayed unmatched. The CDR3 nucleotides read TGTGCCAGCAGTTATTCGGGGGGACAAGAGACCCAGTACTTC. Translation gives CASSYSGGQETQYF.

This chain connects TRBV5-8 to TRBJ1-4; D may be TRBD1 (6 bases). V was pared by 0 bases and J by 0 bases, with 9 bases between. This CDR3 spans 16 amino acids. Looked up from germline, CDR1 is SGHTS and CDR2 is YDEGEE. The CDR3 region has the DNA TGTGCCAGCAGCTTGGGACAGGATGCAACTAATGAAAAACTGTTTTTT. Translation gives CASSLGQDATNEKLFF.

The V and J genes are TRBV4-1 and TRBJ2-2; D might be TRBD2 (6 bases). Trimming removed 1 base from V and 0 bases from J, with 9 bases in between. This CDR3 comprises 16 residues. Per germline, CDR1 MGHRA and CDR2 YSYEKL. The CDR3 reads CASSQGSGANTGELFF. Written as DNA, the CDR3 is TGCGCCAGCAGCCAAGGATCGGGGGCGAACACCGGGGAGCTGTTTTTT.

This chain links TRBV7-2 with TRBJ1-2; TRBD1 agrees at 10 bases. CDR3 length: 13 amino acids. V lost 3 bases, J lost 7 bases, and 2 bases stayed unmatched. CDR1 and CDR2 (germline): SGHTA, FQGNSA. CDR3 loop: CASSLDRGVGYTF. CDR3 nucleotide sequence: TGTGCCAGCAGCTTGGACAGGGGGGTTGGCTACACCTTC.